Shown below are 17 T cell receptor beta chains from a single sample sequenced in a study of blood T cells in healthy people across ages. Together with a sample-barcoded 5' primer, a J-beta primer mix was included in a second PCR lasting roughly 6 to 12 cycles. TCRdb itself ran the 5' RACE reads through MiXCR, one entry per CDR3 protein. The sample has around 1,700,000 distinct CDR3 sequences, roughly 28% seen once. Sequenced: blood. Source of these receptors: a woman in her twenties or thirties in good health.

This clonotype appeared a few times. The J gene is TRBJ2-2, the V gene TRBV12-3 or TRBV12-4, with D perhaps TRBD2 (6 bases). The CDR3 is made up of 17 amino acids. V lost 5 bases, J lost 0 bases, and 16 bases lay in between. The CDR3 DNA reads TGTGCCAGCAGTCCCTCGGGAGACGGCGCGAACACCGGGGAGCTGTTTTTT. It is translated as CASSPSGDGANTGELFF.

The J gene is TRBJ2-7, the V gene TRBV6-5, with TRBD2 identical over 8 bases. The CDR3 contains 15 residues. With V trimmed by 6 bases and J by 7 bases, 14 bases remained unmatched. From germline, CDR1 is MNHEY and CDR2 SVGAGI. CDR3 sequence (DNA): TGTGCCAGCAGCCCAACGGGGGGGGGAATGGGTGAGCAGTACTTC. As protein: CASSPTGGGMGEQYF.

A few counts support this clonotype. The chain combines TRBV5-6 with TRBJ2-3, with D possibly being TRBD1 (7 bases). The CDR3 covers 16 residues. V was pared by 4 bases and J by 3 bases, with 18 bases between. Germline values: CDR1 SGHDT, CDR2 YYEEEE. The CDR3 loop reads CASSPTPRGATDTQYF. In DNA form, the CDR3 reads TGTGCCAGCAGCCCGACGCCCAGGGGGGCTACAGATACGCAGTATTTT.

This clonotype occurred a few times. The chain employs TRBV18 and TRBJ2-4; TRBD1 matches 7 bases. The junction had 6 bases not matched to a gene; V was cut back by 6 bases and J by 4 bases. The germline gives CDR1 KGHSH, CDR2 LQKENI. The CDR3 is 14 amino acids. The CDR3 here is CASSGQPVKNIQYF. Here the CDR3 DNA reads TGTGCCAGCTCGGGACAGCCGGTAAAAAACATTCAGTACTTC.

With regard to this clonotype: A read error may produce the germline difference seen at one junction end. The chain recombines TRBV5-1 with TRBJ2-7; 7 positions agree with TRBD2. The CDR3 loop spans 13 amino acids. Germline V gene lookup returns CDR1 SGHRS and CDR2 YFSETQ. The CDR3 is CAGSLGDYYEQYF. CDR3 DNA sequence: TGCGCCGGCAGCTTGGGGGACTACTACGAGCAGTACTTC. Drawing the rest from reference TRBV5-1 and TRBJ2-7, the complete variable domain is KAGVTQTPRYLIKTRGQQVTLSCSPISGHRSVSWYQQTPGQGLQFLFEYFSETQRNKGNFPGRFSGRQFSNSRSEMNVSTLELGDSALYLCAGSLGDYYEQYFGPGTRLTVT.

This sequence joins TRBV29-1 and TRBJ1-1; 7 bases map to TRBD1. The CDR3 covers 12 residues. V was pared by 8 bases and J by 4 bases, with 7 bases of the junction left unmatched. Germline loops: CDR1 SQVTM, CDR2 ANQGSEA. The CDR3 is CSHRGQRTEAFF. CDR3 DNA: TGCAGCCATAGGGGGCAGCGCACTGAAGCTTTCTTT.

This clonotype has more than one count but fewer than ten. The chain uses TRBV12-3 or TRBV12-4 and TRBJ1-3; D unresolved. V lost 7 bases, J lost 0 bases, and 10 bases lay in between. CDR3 size: 14 residues. CDR3 in DNA: TGTGCCAGCACTTTGGGAAGCTCTGGAAACACCATATATTTT. Translating it yields CASTLGSSGNTIYF.

This clonotype appeared many times. J is TRBJ2-7 and V is TRBV7-2; possibly TRBD2 for D (5 bases). There are 14 residues in the CDR3. Trimming took off 1 base at V and 3 bases at J, with 10 bases between the two ends. Germline assignment: CDR1 SGHTA and CDR2 FQGNSA. The DNA of the CDR3 is TGTGCCAGCAGCTTAGGAGGGTCCGTCTACGAGCAGTACTTC. This codes for CASSLGGSVYEQYF.

There are a few counts of this clonotype. The chain employs TRBV29-1 and TRBJ2-7; D unclear. Germline CDR1 SQVTM, CDR2 ANQGSEA. V lost 6 bases, J lost 0 bases, and 9 bases lay in between. CDR3 length equals 12 residues. In nucleotides, the CDR3 is TGCAGCGTGGCGCCGGACTCCTACGAGCAGTACTTC. This translates into CSVAPDSYEQYF.

This chain joins TRBV5-1 and TRBJ2-3; TRBD1 matches 8 bases. The J segment lost 4 bases and the V segment lost 4 bases, leaving 8 bases of the junction unmatched. From germline, CDR1 is SGHRS and CDR2 YFSETQ. The CDR3 runs to 15 residues. CDR3 sequence reads: CASSIYGQGPDTQYF. The CDR3 nucleotides read TGCGCCAGCAGCATTTACGGACAGGGACCAGATACGCAGTATTTT. The whole variable domain, remainder taken from reference TRBV5-1 and TRBJ2-3, is KAGVTQTPRYLIKTRGQQVTLSCSPISGHRSVSWYQQTPGQGLQFLFEYFSETQRNKGNFPGRFSGRQFSNSRSEMNVSTLELGDSALYLCASSIYGQGPDTQYFGPGTRLTVL.

This clonotype was seen a few times. The CDR3 is CSVERTLGNTIYF. The CDR3 region has the DNA TGCAGCGTTGAACGAACCCTTGGAAACACCATATATTTT. The V and J genes are TRBV29-1 and TRBJ1-3; D gene unclear. The CDR3 totals 13 residues. V was trimmed by 2 bases and J by 3 bases, leaving 8 bases between them. CDR1 is SQVTM and CDR2 is ANQGSEA in the germline V gene.

This clonotype was counted a few times. The rearrangement joins TRBV5-1 to TRBJ2-7; TRBD2 matches 9 bases. J gave up 5 bases and V 5 bases, and 11 bases lay outside the gene matches. Germline assignment: CDR1 SGHRS and CDR2 YFSETQ. This CDR3 has 15 amino acids. The DNA of the CDR3 is TGCGCCAGCAGTTACGCGGGGGGGCTACATAACGAGCAGTACTTC. Its translation is CASSYAGGLHNEQYF.

This clonotype was observed a few times. The rearrangement links TRBV30 to TRBJ1-5; tentative D call: TRBD1 (5 bases). CDR1 is GTSNPN, CDR2 SVGIG, per germline (reference sequence). Trimming took 3 bases from V and 4 from J, leaving 13 bases between them. The CDR3 is 14 amino acids. The CDR3 is CAWSEVGANQPQHF. The CDR3, as DNA: TGTGCCTGGAGCGAGGTAGGGGCGAATCAGCCCCAGCATTTT.

CDR3: CATIGISTDTQYF. CDR3 in DNA: TGTGCCACCATAGGGATTAGCACAGATACGCAGTATTTT. This rearrangement joins TRBV27 to TRBJ2-3; D remains ambiguous. Germline CDR1 MNHEY, CDR2 SMNVEV (reference sequence). The CDR3 is 13 residues long. The germline V and J ends were trimmed by 10 bases and 0 bases, with 11 bases remaining between them.

The rearrangement uses TRBV7-9 and TRBJ2-1, with TRBD2 matching 10 bases. With 3 bases clipped from V and 8 bases from J, the junction kept 4 bases outside the gene matches. This CDR3 region has 14 residues. Germline CDR1 is SEHNR and CDR2 is FQNEAQ (reference sequence). CDR3 residues: CASSLGLARDEQFF. The CDR3 DNA reads as TGTGCCAGCAGCTTGGGACTAGCGAGGGATGAGCAGTTCTTC.

V and J are TRBV12-3 or TRBV12-4 and TRBJ1-6; no reliable D call. The V and J ends lost 5 bases and 9 bases respectively, with 8 bases between them. This CDR3 comprises 12 residues. In nucleotides, the CDR3 is TGTGCCAGCAGTCCCAACTCTTCACCCCTCCACTTT. Protein sequence: CASSPNSSPLHF.

Only a few counts were recorded for this clonotype. V gene TRBV25-1 combines with J gene TRBJ2-5; 8 bases fit TRBD2. The CDR3 totals 15 residues. Germline assignment: CDR1 MGHDK and CDR2 SYGVNS. V shed 5 bases and J 2 bases; nucleotides not matched to a gene: 7. Here the CDR3 reads CASSLRASGQETQYF. The CDR3 nucleotides read TGTGCCAGCAGTTTGAGGGCTAGCGGGCAAGAGACCCAGTACTTC. The variable domain in full, completed from reference TRBV25-1 and TRBJ2-5, reads EADIYQTPRYLVIGTGKKITLECSQTMGHDKMYWYQQDPGMELHLIHYSYGVNSTEKGDLSSESTVSRIRTEHFPLTLESARPSHTSQYLCASSLRASGQETQYFGPGTRLLVL.